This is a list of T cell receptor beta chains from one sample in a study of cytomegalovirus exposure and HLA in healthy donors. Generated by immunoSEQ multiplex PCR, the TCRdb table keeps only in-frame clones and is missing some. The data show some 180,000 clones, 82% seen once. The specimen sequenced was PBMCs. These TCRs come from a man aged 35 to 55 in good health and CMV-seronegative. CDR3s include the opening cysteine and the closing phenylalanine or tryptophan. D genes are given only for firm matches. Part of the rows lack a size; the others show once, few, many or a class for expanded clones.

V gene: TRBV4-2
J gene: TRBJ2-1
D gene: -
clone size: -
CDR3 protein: CASSQVSSANEQFF
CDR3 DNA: TGTGCCAGCAGCCAAGTTTCCAGCGCCAATGAGCAGTTCTTC

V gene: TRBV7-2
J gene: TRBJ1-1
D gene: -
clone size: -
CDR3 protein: CASSSQMNTEAFF
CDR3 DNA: TGTGCCAGCAGCTCCCAGATGAACACTGAAGCTTTCTTT

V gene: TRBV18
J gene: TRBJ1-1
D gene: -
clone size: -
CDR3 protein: CASSPPGGRTEAFF
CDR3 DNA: TGTGCCAGCTCACCACCGGGGGGACGAACTGAAGCTTTCTTT

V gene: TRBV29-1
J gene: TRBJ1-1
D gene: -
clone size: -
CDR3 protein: CSVPYSGEAAFF
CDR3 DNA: TGCAGCGTTCCATACTCCGGGGAGGCAGCTTTCTTT

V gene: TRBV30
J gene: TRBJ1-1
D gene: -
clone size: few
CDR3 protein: CAWGRGNTEAFF
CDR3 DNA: TGTGCCTGGGGGAGGGGGAACACTGAAGCTTTCTTT

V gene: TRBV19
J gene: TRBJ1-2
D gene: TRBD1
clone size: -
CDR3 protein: CASRTDRDASGYTF
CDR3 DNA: TGTGCCAGTAGGACGGACAGGGACGCCTCTGGCTACACCTTC

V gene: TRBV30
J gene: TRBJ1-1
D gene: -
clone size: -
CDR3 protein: CAWSESSNTEAFF
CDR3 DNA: TGTGCCTGGAGTGAATCTTCGAACACTGAAGCTTTCTTT

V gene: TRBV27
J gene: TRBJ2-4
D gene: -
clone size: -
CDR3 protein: CASSTRFQGSHGDIQYF
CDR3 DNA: TGTGCCAGCAGCACCCGTTTCCAAGGGAGCCACGGAGACATTCAGTACTTC

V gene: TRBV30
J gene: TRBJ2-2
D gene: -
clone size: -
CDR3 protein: CAWRLGGHTGELFF
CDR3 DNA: TGTGCCTGGAGGTTAGGGGGTCACACCGGGGAGCTGTTTTTT

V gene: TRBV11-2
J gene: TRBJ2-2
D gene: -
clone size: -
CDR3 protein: CASSLEHRVGELFF
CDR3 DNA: TGTGCCAGCAGCTTAGAACACAGGGTGGGGGAGCTGTTTTTT

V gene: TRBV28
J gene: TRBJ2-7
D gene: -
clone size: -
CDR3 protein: CASSITGTKSYEQYF
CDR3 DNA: TGTGCCAGCAGTATTACCGGGACAAAATCCTACGAGCAGTACTTC

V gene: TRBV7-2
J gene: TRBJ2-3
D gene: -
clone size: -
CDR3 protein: CASSPSPGFTDTQYF
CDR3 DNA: TGTGCCAGCAGCCCAAGCCCAGGGTTCACAGATACGCAGTATTTT

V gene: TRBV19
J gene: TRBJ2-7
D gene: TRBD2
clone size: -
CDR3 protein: CASSILAGYYEQYF
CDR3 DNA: TGTGCCAGTAGTATACTAGCGGGGTACTACGAGCAGTACTTC

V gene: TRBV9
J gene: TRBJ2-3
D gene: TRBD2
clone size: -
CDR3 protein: CASSPSGTSGRRWDTQYF
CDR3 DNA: TGTGCCAGCAGCCCCTCTGGGACTAGCGGGAGGCGGTGGGATACGCAGTATTTT

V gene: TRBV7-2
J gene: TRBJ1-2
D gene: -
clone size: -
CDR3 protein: CASSLGHNLNYGYTF
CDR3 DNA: TGTGCCAGCAGCTTAGGACACAACTTAAACTATGGCTACACCTTC

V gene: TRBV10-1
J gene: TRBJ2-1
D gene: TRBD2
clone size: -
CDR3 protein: CASSEEDSGSNEQFF
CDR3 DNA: TGCGCCAGCAGTGAGGAGGATAGCGGGAGTAATGAGCAGTTCTTC

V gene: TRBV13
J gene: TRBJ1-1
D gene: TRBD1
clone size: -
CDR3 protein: CASSSQGVIMNTEAFF
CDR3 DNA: TGTGCCAGCAGCTCCCAGGGGGTCATTATGAACACTGAAGCTTTCTTT